This T cell receptor beta chain emerged from a study of T cells in Graves' hyperthyroidism and ophthalmopathy. Trimming shortened V by 10 bases and J by 2 bases, and 15 bases separated the two germline ends. The germline gives CDR1 MNHEY, CDR2 SMNVEV (reference sequence). The CDR3 has 13 residues. Patients counted as stable if ophthalmopathy did not develop within 18 months. Any patient presenting with uncontrolled infection, other autoimmune disease, pregnancy or lactation was left out. Around 9.8 ml fresh peripheral blood yielded the PBMCs. The study, taken as a whole, reports: Blood held most thyroid clonotypes expanded above 0.001 frequency.

Regarding this clonotype: Its antigen is unidentified.

The CDR3 regions of TCR beta were amplified from RNA transcripts. When the TCR CDR3 underwent first-round RT-PCR, the HTBI primer set was used. TCRdb recomputed calls from the multiplex PCR reads with MiXCR, one row per CDR3 protein. The sample includes a few hundred thousand distinct CDR3 sequences, approximately 15% of them seen just once. The receptor was isolated from a woman in her thirties with Graves' hyperthyroidism. V is TRBV27 and J is TRBJ2-7; either TRBD1 or TRBD2 may fit D (5 bases each). Input material: blood. The DNA of the CDR3 is TGTGCCAACCCAGGGAGTCTAGCCTACGAGCAGTACTTC. This gives the protein CANPGSLAYEQYF.